This TCR beta chain was documented in a study of T cells expressing NK-cell markers. About the study: Sequencing of TCR beta repertoires drew on sorted CD3+CD56+NKG2C+, CD3+CD56+NKG2C- and CD3+CD56-NKG2C+ T cells. Seven donors tested HCMV-seropositive and one tested seronegative among the eight sequenced.

TCRdb reprocessed the 5' RACE reads, with one entry per CDR3 protein and no DNA. The sample's table shows over 350,000 distinct CDR3 sequences. Details on this clonotype: What it binds is unknown.

Overall study findings and caveats: These same clonotypes (in several donors) also led the CD3+CD56-NKG2C+ fraction.

From germline, CDR1 is SGHDT and CDR2 YYEEEE. This CDR3 is built from 15 residues. Specimen: blood T cells: a sorted CD56 or NKG2C T cell subset, CD4+ or CD8+ T cells, or bulk PBMC T cells (not recorded which). The TCR was taken from a woman aged 45-59 years in good health. The chain employs TRBV5-6 and TRBJ1-2. The CDR3 loop is CASSLPRVGNYGYTF.